A single sample gave rise to the 20 T cell receptor beta chains below, sequenced in a study of type 1 regulatory T cells. TCRdb independently ran MiXCR on the reads; one entry per CDR3 protein. The data contain 80,000 to 100,000 distinct CDR3 sequences, around a third of them singletons. Material for sequencing was CD4+ T cells, either the whole sample or a sorted fraction (not recorded which). Receptor source: a human donor in good health.

The chain combines TRBV10-1 with TRBJ2-7, with 10 bases that match TRBD2. Germline V gives CDR1 WNHNN, CDR2 SYGVQD (reference sequence). The CDR3 is 14 residues long. V lost 6 bases to trimming and J lost 3 bases; unmatched junction nucleotides: 5. In DNA form, the CDR3 reads TGCGCCAGCAGCCTAGCGGGAGACCACTACGAGCAGTACTTC. Amino acid sequence: CASSLAGDHYEQYF.

This clonotype has more than one count but fewer than ten. The rearrangement joins TRBV4-2 to TRBJ1-1; 8 bases fit TRBD1. The CDR3 is 15 amino acids. J gave up 4 bases and V 1 base, and 5 bases lay outside the gene matches. The V gene's germline CDR1 is LGHNA and CDR2 YNFKEQ. CDR3 region: CASSQARGPGTEAFF. CDR3 bases: TGTGCCAGCAGCCAAGCCAGGGGGCCGGGCACTGAAGCTTTCTTT.

This clonotype has more than one count but fewer than ten. CDR3 sequence reads: CASSHTRGRTYEQYF. The DNA for the CDR3 is TGTGCCAGCAGCCATACCCGGGGAAGAACCTACGAGCAGTACTTC. The genes are TRBV11-2 and TRBJ2-7, with D possibly matching TRBD2 (5 bases). The CDR3 is 15 amino acids. CDR1 is SGHAT, CDR2 FQNNGV, per germline. V lost 5 bases to trimming and J lost 2 bases, with 16 bases between them.

V and J are TRBV12-3 or TRBV12-4 and TRBJ2-1; D not certain. Trimming removed 8 bases from V and 9 bases from J, with 8 bases in between. The CDR3 spans 10 residues. The CDR3 nucleotides read TGTGCCAGCGGTGTCCTTGAGCAGTTCTTC. Translated: CASGVLEQFF.

The chain employs TRBV6-5 and TRBJ1-6, with D uncertain. With 4 bases removed from V and 5 bases from J, the gap between germline ends came to 12 bases. The CDR3 is 15 residues long. The germline V gene has CDR1 MNHEY and CDR2 SVGAGI. The CDR3 region is CASSSVGRHNSPLHF. DNA for the CDR3: TGTGCCAGCAGTTCTGTGGGTAGACATAATTCACCCCTCCACTTT.

The CDR3 sequence: CASSQVRTGYNSPLHF. The DNA for the CDR3 is TGTGCCAGCAGCCAAGTCAGGACAGGGTATAATTCACCCCTCCACTTT. The rearrangement links TRBV4-2 to TRBJ1-6, with 8 bases lining up with TRBD1. Germline CDR1 and CDR2: LGHNA and YNFKEQ. The CDR3 covers 16 residues. Germline trimming cut 1 base from V and 4 bases from J; bases unmatched to any gene: 3.

This chain uses TRBV5-6 with TRBJ2-1; D is uncertain. Germline V lookup: CDR1 SGHDT, CDR2 YYEEEE. The germline V and J ends were trimmed by 4 bases and 0 bases, with 17 bases remaining between them. This CDR3 spans 17 amino acids. DNA for the CDR3: TGTGCCAGCAGCCGTCCTCCTGGCGCGAGCTCCTACAATGAGCAGTTCTTC. It translates to CASSRPPGASSYNEQFF.

This clonotype has more than one count but fewer than ten. The rearrangement joins TRBV6-2 or TRBV6-3 to TRBJ2-1, with D uncertain. This CDR3 has 13 amino acids. Germline values: CDR1 MNHEY, CDR2 SVGEGT. Trimming pared 2 bases from V and 9 bases from J, leaving 11 bases between. In DNA form, the CDR3 reads TGTGCCAGCAGTTACCTCGAGTTCGGTGAGCAGTTCTTC. It is translated as CASSYLEFGEQFF.

Only a few counts were recorded for this clonotype. The chain couples TRBV5-4 to TRBJ2-5; 11 bases align to TRBD2. This CDR3 has 16 residues. With 4 bases clipped from V and 5 bases from J, the junction kept 10 bases outside the gene matches. Per the germline V gene, CDR1 is SGHNT and CDR2 is YYREEE (reference sequence). The CDR3 loop reads CASSAELAGVEETQYF. CDR3 DNA sequence: TGTGCCAGCAGCGCTGAACTAGCGGGAGTGGAGGAGACCCAGTACTTC.

As concerns this clonotype: This may be a read error: a much more frequent sequence differs by one nucleotide. The chain's CDR3 is CASREGQGVSKAFF. The CDR3 DNA is TGCGCCAGCCGAGAAGGACAGGGGGTATCCAAAGCTTTCTTT. This rearrangement joins TRBV5-1 to TRBJ1-1; 10 nucleotides align to TRBD1. There are 14 residues in the CDR3. V gave up 7 bases and J gave up 9 bases; unmatched junction bases: 12. Germline CDR1 reads SGHRS; CDR2 reads YFSETQ.

The chain joins TRBV14 to TRBJ2-7; D is possibly TRBD1 (6 bases). V lost 10 bases, J lost 0 bases, and 13 bases lay in between. The CDR3 has 13 residues. Germline-derived CDR1 and CDR2 are SGHDN and FVKESK. CDR3 region: CAKQPDSSYEQYF. The CDR3 DNA follows: TGTGCCAAACAACCGGACAGCTCCTACGAGCAGTACTTC.

As for this clonotype: A junction boundary mismatches the germline segment, possibly from a read error. The V gene is TRBV14, the J gene TRBJ2-1, with TRBD2 matching over 10 bases. The CDR3 extends over 19 amino acids. Germline V gives CDR1 SGHDN, CDR2 FVKESK. CDR3 loop: CAGSQGVLAGVGSYNEQFF. The CDR3 DNA reads TGTGCCGGCAGCCAAGGAGTTCTAGCGGGAGTCGGGTCCTACAATGAGCAGTTCTTC.

This clonotype was seen only a few times. The chain uses TRBV15 and TRBJ2-1; D is perhaps TRBD2 (6 bases). Trimming stripped 5 bases from V and 5 bases from J, with 10 bases between. CDR1 LNHNV and CDR2 YYDKDF come from the germline V gene (reference sequence). This CDR3 is 13 amino acids long. DNA of the CDR3: TGTGCCACCAGCCGGAGGGCGGACAATGAGCAGTTCTTC. Residues: CATSRRADNEQFF.

The chain is built from TRBV5-1 and TRBJ2-5, with D unresolved. This CDR3 is 16 amino acids long. V was trimmed by 6 bases and J by 1 base, leaving 19 bases between them. CDR1 is SGHRS, CDR2 YFSETQ, per germline. This CDR3 reads CASKTNPGGLQETQYF. The CDR3 DNA reads as TGCGCCAGCAAAACGAACCCGGGTGGCCTCCAAGAGACCCAGTACTTC.

The sample holds a few counts of this clonotype. V is TRBV7-2 and J is TRBJ2-7, with D perhaps being TRBD1 or TRBD2 (5 bases each). V was clipped by 3 bases and J by 0 bases, with 12 bases between them. CDR1 SGHTA and CDR2 FQGNSA come from the germline V gene. The CDR3 is 15 residues long. Written as DNA, the CDR3 is TGTGCCAGCAGCTTGGGGGTCCAGAGCTCCTACGAGCAGTACTTC. It translates to CASSLGVQSSYEQYF.

This clonotype was recorded a few times. This sequence joins TRBV5-1 and TRBJ2-1; a possible D gene is TRBD2 (5 bases). The CDR3 has 13 residues. Germline CDR1 is SGHRS and CDR2 is YFSETQ. The V end lost 0 bases, the J end lost 8 bases, and 9 bases lay between the germline ends. CDR3 region: CASSLALGDEQFF. CDR3 nucleotide sequence: TGCGCCAGCAGCTTGGCCCTCGGGGATGAGCAGTTCTTC.

This clonotype showed up just a few times. The V gene is TRBV7-3, the J gene TRBJ2-1; 8 positions match TRBD2. CDR1 SGHTA and CDR2 FQGTGA come from the germline V gene. The V and J ends lost 0 bases and 2 bases, in that order; junction bases with no gene match: 3. This CDR3 has 16 residues. CDR3 coding DNA: TGTGCCAGCAGCTTAACGCTAGCGGGCCCCTACAATGAGCAGTTCTTC. Residues: CASSLTLAGPYNEQFF. Full variable domain (rest looked up from reference TRBV7-3 and TRBJ2-1): GAGVSQTPSNKVTEKGKYVELRCDPISGHTALYWYRQSLGQGPEFLIYFQGTGAADDSGLPNDRFFAVRPEGSVSTLKIQRTERGDSAVYLCASSLTLAGPYNEQFFGPGTRLTVL.

The chain uses TRBV19 and TRBJ2-5; tentative D call: TRBD2 (5 bases). The germline V gene has CDR1 LNHDA and CDR2 SQIVND (reference sequence). Trimming removed 3 bases from V and 5 bases from J, with 10 bases in between. The CDR3 contains 13 residues. The CDR3 here is CASSIRGSETQYF. CDR3 bases: TGTGCCAGTAGTATCCGGGGTTCCGAGACCCAGTACTTC.

This clonotype was seen a handful of times. This rearrangement joins TRBV29-1 to TRBJ1-2, with D perhaps matching TRBD1 (5 bases). Trimming removed 7 bases at V and 2 bases at J, with 11 bases between. The germline gives CDR1 SQVTM, CDR2 ANQGSEA. The CDR3 sequence is 12 residues long. The CDR3 protein is CSAQGSNYGYTF. The CDR3 bases are TGCAGCGCCCAGGGATCCAACTATGGCTACACCTTC.

The table lists this clonotype with a few counts. CDR3 residues: CSAMSTEETQYF. The CDR3 nucleotides are TGCAGTGCTATGTCAACAGAAGAGACCCAGTACTTC. The rearrangement links TRBV20-1 to TRBJ2-5; D remains ambiguous. Germline V lookup: CDR1 DFQATT, CDR2 SNEGSKA (reference sequence). V lost 4 bases and J lost 3, with 9 bases in between. This CDR3 region has 12 residues.